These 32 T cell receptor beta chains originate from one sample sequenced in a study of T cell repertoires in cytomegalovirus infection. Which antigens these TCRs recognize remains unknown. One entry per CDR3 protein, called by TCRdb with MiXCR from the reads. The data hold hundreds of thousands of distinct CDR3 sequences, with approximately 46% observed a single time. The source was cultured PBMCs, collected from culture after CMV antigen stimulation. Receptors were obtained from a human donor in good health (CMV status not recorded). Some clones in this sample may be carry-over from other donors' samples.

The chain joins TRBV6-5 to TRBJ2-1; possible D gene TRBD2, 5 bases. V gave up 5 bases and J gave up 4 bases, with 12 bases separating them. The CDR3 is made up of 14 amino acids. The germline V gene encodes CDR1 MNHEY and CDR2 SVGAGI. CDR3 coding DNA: TGTGCCAGCAGTCCCTTCGGGAATTACAATGAGCAGTTCTTC. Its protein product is CASSPFGNYNEQFF.

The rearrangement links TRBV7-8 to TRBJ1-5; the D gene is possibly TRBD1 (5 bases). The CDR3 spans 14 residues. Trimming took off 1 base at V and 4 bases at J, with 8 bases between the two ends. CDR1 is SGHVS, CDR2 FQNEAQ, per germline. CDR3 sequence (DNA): TGTGCCAGCAGCTTAGGGGGGAAAAATCAGCCCCAGCATTTT. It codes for CASSLGGKNQPQHF.

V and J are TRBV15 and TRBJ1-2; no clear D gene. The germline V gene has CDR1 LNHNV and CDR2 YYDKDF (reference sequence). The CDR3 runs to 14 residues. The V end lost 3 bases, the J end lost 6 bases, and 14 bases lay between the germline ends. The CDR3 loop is CATSRRREAHGYTF. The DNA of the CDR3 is TGTGCCACCAGCAGGCGACGAGAGGCCCATGGCTACACCTTC.

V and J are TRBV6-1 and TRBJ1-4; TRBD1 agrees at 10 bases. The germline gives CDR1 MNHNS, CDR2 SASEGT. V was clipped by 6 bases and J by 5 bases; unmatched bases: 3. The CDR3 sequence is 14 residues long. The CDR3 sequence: CASSGTGENEKLFF. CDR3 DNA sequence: TGTGCCAGCAGCGGGACAGGGGAGAATGAAAAACTGTTTTTT.

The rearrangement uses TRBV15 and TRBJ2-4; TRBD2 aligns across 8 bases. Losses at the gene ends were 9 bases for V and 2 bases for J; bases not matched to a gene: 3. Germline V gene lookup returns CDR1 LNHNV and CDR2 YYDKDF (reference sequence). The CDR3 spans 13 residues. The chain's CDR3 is CATRGGTKNIQYF. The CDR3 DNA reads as TGTGCCACTCGGGGGGGAACCAAAAACATTCAGTACTTC.

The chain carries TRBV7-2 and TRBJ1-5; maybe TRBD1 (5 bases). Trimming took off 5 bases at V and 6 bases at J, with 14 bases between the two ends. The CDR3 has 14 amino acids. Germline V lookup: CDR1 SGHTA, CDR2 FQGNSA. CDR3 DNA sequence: TGTGCCAGCAGCCAAGACAGCACCCCTCAGCCCCAGCATTTT. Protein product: CASSQDSTPQPQHF.

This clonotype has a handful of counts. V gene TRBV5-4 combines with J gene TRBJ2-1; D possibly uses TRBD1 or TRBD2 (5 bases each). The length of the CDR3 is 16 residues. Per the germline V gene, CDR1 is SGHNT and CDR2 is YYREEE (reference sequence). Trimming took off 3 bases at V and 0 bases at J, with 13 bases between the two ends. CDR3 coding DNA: TGTGCCAGCAGCTCCTTCCGGGACCACTCCTACAATGAGCAGTTCTTC. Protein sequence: CASSSFRDHSYNEQFF.

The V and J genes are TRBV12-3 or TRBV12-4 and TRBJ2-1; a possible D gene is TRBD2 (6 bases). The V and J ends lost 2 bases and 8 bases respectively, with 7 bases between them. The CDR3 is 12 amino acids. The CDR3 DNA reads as TGTGCCAGCAGTTTAACGGGAGATGAGCAGTTCTTC. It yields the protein CASSLTGDEQFF.

The CDR3 DNA reads TGCGCCAGCAGCCGTCGGGGGACGGCTAACTATGGCTACACCTTC. The encoded protein is CASSRRGTANYGYTF. The genes are TRBV4-3 and TRBJ1-2; maybe TRBD1 (5 bases). This CDR3 spans 15 amino acids. Deletions cut 4 bases from V and 0 bases from J, with 12 bases between. CDR1 and CDR2 from the germline V gene are LGHNA and YSLEER.

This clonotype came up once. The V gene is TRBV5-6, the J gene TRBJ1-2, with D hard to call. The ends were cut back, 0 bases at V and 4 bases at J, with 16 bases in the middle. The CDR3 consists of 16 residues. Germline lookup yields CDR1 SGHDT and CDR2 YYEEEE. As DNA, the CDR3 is TGTGCCAGCAGCTTGGTCAAATTTCAGAGCCTCTATGGCTACACCTTC. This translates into CASSLVKFQSLYGYTF.

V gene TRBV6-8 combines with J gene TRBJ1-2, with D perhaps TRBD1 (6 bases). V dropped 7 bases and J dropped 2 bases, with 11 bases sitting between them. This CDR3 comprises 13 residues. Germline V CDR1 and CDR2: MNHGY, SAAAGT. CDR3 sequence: CASIPDRNYGYTF. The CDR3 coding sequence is TGTGCCAGCATCCCGGACAGAAACTATGGCTACACCTTC.

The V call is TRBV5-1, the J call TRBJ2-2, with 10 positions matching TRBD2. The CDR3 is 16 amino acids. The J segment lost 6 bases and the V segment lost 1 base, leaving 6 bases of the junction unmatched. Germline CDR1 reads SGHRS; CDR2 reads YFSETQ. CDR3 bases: TGCGCCAGCAGCTTGATAGCGGGGGGAAGTGCCGGGGAGCTGTTTTTT. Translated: CASSLIAGGSAGELFF.

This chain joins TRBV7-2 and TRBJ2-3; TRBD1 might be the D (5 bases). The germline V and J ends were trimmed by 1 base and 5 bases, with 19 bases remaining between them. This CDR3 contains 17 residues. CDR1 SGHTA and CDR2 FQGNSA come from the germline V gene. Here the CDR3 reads CASSLVPSRGTGDTQYF. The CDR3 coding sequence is TGTGCCAGCAGCTTAGTACCTTCTAGGGGAACGGGAGATACGCAGTATTTT.

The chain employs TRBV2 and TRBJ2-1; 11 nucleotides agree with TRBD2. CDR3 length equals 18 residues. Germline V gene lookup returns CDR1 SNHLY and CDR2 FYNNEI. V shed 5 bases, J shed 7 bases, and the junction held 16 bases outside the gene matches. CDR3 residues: CASSSPLQLAGGVNEQFF. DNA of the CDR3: TGTGCCAGCAGTTCACCCCTCCAGCTAGCGGGGGGTGTGAATGAGCAGTTCTTC.

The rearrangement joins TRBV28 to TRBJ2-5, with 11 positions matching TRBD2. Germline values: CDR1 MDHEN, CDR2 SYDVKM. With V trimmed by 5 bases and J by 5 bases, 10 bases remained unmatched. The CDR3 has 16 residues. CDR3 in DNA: TGTGCCAGCAGTCCCCCCTTAGCGGGGGGGCGTGAGACCCAGTACTTC. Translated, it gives CASSPPLAGGRETQYF.

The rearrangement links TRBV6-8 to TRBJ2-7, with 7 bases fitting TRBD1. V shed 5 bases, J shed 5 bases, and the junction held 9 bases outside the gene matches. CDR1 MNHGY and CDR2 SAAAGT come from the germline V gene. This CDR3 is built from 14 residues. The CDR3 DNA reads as TGTGCCAGCAGTGGCAGGGGGTTGCGCAACGAGCAGTACTTC. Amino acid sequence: CASSGRGLRNEQYF.

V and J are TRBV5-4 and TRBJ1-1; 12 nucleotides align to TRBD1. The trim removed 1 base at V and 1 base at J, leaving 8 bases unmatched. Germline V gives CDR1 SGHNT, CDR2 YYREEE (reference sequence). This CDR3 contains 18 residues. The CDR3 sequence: CASSLPQGQGAGNTEAFF. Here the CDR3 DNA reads TGTGCCAGCAGCTTGCCCCAGGGACAGGGGGCGGGGAACACTGAAGCTTTCTTT.

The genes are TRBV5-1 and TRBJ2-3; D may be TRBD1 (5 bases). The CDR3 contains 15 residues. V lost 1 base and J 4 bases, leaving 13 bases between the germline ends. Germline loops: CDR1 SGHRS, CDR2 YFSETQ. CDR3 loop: CASSLNQGASDTQYF. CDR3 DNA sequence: TGCGCCAGCAGCTTGAATCAGGGTGCATCAGATACGCAGTATTTT.

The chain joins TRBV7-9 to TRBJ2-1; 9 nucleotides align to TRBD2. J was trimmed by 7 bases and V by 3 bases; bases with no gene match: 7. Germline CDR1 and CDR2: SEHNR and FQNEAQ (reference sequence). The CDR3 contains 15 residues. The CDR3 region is CASSLRLAGRNEQFF. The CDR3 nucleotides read TGTGCCAGCAGCTTGAGGCTAGCGGGGCGGAATGAGCAGTTCTTC. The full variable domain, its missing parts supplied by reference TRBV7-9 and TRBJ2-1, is DTGVSQNPRHKITKRGQNVTFRCDPISEHNRLYWYRQTLGQGPEFLTYFQNEAQLEKSRLLSDRFSAERPKGSFSTLEIQRTEQGDSAMYLCASSLRLAGRNEQFFGPGTRLTVL.

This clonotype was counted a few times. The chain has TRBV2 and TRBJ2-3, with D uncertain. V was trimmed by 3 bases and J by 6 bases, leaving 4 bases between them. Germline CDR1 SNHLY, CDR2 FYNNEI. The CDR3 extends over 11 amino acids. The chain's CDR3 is CASSEMDTQYF. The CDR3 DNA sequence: TGTGCCAGCAGTGAGATGGATACGCAGTATTTT.

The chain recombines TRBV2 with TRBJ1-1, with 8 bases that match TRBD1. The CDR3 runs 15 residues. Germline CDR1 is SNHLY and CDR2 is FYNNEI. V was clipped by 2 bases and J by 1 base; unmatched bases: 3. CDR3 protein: CASSEQGAENTEAFF. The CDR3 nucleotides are TGTGCCAGCAGTGAACAGGGGGCTGAGAACACTGAAGCTTTCTTT.

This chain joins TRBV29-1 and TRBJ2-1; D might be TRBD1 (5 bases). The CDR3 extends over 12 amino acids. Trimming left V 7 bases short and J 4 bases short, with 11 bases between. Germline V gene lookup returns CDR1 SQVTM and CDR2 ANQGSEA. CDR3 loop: CSAGQPYNEQFF. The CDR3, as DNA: TGCAGCGCCGGACAACCGTACAATGAGCAGTTCTTC.

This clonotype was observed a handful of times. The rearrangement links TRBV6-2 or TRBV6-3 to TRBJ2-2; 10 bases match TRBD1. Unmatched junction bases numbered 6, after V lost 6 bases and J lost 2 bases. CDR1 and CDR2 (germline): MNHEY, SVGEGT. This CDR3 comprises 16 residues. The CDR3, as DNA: TGTGCCAGCAGCGACCGGGACAGGGGAAACACCGGGGAGCTGTTTTTT. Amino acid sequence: CASSDRDRGNTGELFF.

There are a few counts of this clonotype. CDR3 loop: CASSLSTDSGTEAFF. CDR3 nucleotide sequence: TGTGCCAGCAGCCTAAGCACCGACAGTGGAACTGAAGCTTTCTTT. The J gene is TRBJ1-1, the V gene TRBV12-3 or TRBV12-4; tentatively, D is TRBD1 (5 bases). The CDR3 is 15 amino acids. Trimming cost V 6 bases and J 5 bases, with 19 bases left between them.

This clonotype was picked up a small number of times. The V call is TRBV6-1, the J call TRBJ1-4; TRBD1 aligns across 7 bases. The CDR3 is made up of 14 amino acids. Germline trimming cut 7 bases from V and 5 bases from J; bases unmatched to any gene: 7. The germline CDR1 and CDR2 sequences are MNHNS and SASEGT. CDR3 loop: CASTPQGMNEKLFF. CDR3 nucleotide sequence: TGTGCCAGCACCCCACAGGGGATGAATGAAAAACTGTTTTTT.

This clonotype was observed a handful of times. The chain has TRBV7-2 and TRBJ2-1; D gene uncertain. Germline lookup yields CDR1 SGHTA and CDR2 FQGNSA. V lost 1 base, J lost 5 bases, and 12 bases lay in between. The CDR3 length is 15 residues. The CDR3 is CASSLVTVRDNEQFF. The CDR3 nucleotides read TGTGCCAGCAGCTTAGTAACTGTCCGGGACAATGAGCAGTTCTTC.

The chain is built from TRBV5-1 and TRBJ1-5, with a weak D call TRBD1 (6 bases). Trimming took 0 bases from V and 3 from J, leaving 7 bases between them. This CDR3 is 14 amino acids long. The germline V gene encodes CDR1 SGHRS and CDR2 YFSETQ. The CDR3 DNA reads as TGCGCCAGCAGCTTGGGGACAGCCAATCAGCCCCAGCATTTT. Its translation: CASSLGTANQPQHF.

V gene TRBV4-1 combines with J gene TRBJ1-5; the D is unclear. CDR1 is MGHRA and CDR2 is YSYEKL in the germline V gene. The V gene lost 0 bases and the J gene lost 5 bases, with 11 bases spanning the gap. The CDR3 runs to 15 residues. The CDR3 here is CASSQEGNEDQPQHF. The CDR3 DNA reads TGCGCCAGCAGCCAAGAAGGGAACGAGGATCAGCCCCAGCATTTT.

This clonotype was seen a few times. The CDR3 DNA reads TGTGCCAGCAGCTTAGGACAGGGTGTTCGGGAGCAGTACTTC. Translated, it gives CASSLGQGVREQYF. The chain carries TRBV7-2 and TRBJ2-7; 7 bases agree with TRBD1. Trimming cost V 1 base and J 7 bases; bases outside gene matches: 7. Germline assignment: CDR1 SGHTA and CDR2 FQGNSA. CDR3 length equals 14 residues.

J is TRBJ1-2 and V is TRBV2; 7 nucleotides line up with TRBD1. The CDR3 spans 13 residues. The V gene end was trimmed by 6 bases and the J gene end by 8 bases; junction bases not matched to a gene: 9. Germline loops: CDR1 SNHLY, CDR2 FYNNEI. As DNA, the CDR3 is TGTGCCAGCAGCGGGGACAGTAAGCGGGGCTACACCTTC. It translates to CASSGDSKRGYTF.

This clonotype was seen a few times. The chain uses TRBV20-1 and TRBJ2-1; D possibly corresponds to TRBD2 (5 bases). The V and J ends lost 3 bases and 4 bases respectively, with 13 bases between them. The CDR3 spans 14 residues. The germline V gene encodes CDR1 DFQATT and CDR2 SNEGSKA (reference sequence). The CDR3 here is CSASEESGYNEQFF. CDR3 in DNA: TGCAGTGCTAGCGAGGAGTCGGGGTACAATGAGCAGTTCTTC.

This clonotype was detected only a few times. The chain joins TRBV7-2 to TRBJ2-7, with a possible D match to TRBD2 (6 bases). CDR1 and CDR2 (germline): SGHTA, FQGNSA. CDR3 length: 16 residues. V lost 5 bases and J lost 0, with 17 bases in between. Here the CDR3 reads CASSPPRGASSYEQYF. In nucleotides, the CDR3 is TGTGCCAGCAGCCCGCCGCGGGGCGCAAGCTCCTACGAGCAGTACTTC.